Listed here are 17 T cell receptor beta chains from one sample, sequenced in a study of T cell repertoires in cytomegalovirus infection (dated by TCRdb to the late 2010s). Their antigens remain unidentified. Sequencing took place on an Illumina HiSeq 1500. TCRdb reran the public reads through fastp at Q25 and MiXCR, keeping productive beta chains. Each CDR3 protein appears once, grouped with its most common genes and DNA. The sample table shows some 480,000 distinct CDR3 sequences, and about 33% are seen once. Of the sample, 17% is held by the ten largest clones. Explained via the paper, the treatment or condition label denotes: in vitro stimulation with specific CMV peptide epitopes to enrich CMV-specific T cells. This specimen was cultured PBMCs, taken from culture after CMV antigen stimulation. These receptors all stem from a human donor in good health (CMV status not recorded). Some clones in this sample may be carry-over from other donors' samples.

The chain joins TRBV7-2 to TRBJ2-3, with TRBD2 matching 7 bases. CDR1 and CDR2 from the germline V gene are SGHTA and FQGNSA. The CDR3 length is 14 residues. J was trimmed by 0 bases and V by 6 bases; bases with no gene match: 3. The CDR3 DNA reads TGTGCCAGCAGTGGCGGGAGAAGCACAGATACGCAGTATTTT. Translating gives CASSGGRSTDTQYF.

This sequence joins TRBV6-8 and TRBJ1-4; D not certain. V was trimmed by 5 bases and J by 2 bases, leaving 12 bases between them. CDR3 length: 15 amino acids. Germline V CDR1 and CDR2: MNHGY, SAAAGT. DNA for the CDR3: TGTGCCAGCAGTCGGAAGGGAACGACTAATGAAAAACTGTTTTTT. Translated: CASSRKGTTNEKLFF.

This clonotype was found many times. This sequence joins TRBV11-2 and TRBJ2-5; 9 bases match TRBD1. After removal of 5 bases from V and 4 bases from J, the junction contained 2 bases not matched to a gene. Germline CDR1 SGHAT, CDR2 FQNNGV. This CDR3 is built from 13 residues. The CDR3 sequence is CASSMGQGETQYF. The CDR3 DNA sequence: TGTGCCAGCAGCATGGGACAGGGAGAGACCCAGTACTTC.

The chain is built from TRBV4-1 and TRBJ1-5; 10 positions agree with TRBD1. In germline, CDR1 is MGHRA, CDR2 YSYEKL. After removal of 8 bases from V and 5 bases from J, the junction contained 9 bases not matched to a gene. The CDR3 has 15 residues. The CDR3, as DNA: TGCGCCAGCTCTTTCGGGACAGGGGAGTATCAGCCCCAGCATTTT. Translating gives CASSFGTGEYQPQHF.

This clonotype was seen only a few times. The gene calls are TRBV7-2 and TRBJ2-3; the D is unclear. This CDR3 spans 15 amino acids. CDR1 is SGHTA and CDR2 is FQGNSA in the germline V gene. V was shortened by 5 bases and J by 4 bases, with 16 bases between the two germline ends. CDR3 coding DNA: TGTGCCAGCAGCGAGACTCCGTTAGGTGCAGATACGCAGTATTTT. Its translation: CASSETPLGADTQYF. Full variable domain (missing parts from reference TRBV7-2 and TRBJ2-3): GAGVSQSPSNKVTEKGKDVELRCDPISGHTALYWYRQSLGQGLEFLIYFQGNSAPDKSGLPSDRFSAERTGGSVSTLTIQRTQQEDSAVYLCASSETPLGADTQYFGPGTRLTVL.

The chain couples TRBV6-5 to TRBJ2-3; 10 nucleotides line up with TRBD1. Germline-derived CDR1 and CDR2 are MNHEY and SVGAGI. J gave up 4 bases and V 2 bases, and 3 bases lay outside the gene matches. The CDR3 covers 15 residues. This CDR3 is CASSYDRGPADTQYF. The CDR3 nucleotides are TGTGCCAGCAGTTACGACAGGGGGCCGGCAGATACGCAGTATTTT.

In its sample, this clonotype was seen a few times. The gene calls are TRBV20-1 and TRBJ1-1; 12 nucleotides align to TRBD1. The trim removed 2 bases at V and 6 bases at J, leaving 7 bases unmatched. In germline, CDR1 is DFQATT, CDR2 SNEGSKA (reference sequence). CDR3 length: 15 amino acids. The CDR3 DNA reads TGCAGTGCTAGACCGGGACAGGGGGCGCGGTCTGAAGCTTTCTTT. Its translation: CSARPGQGARSEAFF.

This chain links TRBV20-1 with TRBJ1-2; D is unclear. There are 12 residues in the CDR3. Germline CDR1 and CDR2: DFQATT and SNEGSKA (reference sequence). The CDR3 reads CSAGSRLYGYTF. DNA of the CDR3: TGCAGCGCGGGCAGCAGGTTGTATGGCTACACCTTC.

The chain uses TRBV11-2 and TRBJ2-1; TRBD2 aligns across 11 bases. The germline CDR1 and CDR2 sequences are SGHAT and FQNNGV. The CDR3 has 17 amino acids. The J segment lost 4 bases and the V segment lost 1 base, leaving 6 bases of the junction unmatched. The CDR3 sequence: CASSLGPLAGEYNEQFF. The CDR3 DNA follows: TGTGCCAGCAGCTTAGGCCCACTAGCGGGAGAGTACAATGAGCAGTTCTTC.

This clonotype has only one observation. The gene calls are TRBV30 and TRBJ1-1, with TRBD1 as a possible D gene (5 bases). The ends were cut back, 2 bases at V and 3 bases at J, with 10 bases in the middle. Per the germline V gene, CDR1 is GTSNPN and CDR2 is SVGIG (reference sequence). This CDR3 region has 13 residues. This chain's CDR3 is CAWSKGRDTEAFF. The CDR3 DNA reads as TGTGCCTGGAGTAAGGGGAGGGACACTGAAGCTTTCTTT.

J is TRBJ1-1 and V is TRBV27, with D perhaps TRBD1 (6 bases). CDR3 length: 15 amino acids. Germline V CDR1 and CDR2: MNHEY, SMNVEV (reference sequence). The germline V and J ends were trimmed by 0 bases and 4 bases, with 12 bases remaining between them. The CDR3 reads CASSLSGGHSTEAFF. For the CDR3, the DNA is TGTGCCAGCAGTTTATCAGGGGGGCATAGCACTGAAGCTTTCTTT.

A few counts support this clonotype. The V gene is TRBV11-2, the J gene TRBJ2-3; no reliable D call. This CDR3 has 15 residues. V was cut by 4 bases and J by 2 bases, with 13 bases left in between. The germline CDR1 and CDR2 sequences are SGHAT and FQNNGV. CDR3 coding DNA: TGTGCCAGCAGCTCCGGAACGGTACACACAGATACGCAGTATTTT. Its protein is CASSSGTVHTDTQYF.

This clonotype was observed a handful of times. The CDR3 bases are TGTGCCAGCAGCTTATCCGCGGGAGCCTACAATGAGCAGTTCTTC. Encoded protein: CASSLSAGAYNEQFF. V gene TRBV11-2 combines with J gene TRBJ2-1, with 7 bases lining up with TRBD2. Germline V gene lookup returns CDR1 SGHAT and CDR2 FQNNGV. The CDR3 sequence is 15 residues long. The trim removed 2 bases at V and 2 bases at J, leaving 3 bases unmatched.

The CDR3 loop is CASSSLRGTQYF. The CDR3 nucleotides read TGTGCCAGCAGTTCCCTCCGGGGGACCCAGTACTTC. The rearrangement links TRBV27 to TRBJ2-5; possibly TRBD2 for D (5 bases). Germline CDR1 and CDR2: MNHEY and SMNVEV (reference sequence). The CDR3 loop spans 12 amino acids. Trimming stripped 4 bases from V and 7 bases from J, with 10 bases between.

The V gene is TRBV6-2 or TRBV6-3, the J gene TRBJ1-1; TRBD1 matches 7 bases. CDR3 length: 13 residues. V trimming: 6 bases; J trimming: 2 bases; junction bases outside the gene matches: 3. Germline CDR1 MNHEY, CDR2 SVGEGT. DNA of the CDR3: TGTGCCAGCAGGAGGGGGCCAAACACTGAAGCTTTCTTT. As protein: CASRRGPNTEAFF.

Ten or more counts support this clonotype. Here the CDR3 reads CASSHPTGDYGYTF. The CDR3 bases are TGTGCCAGCAGCCACCCGACAGGGGACTATGGCTACACCTTC. The V and J genes are TRBV7-2 and TRBJ1-2, with 8 bases that match TRBD1. With V trimmed by 5 bases and J by 3 bases, 5 bases remained unmatched. In germline, CDR1 is SGHTA, CDR2 FQGNSA. This CDR3 has 14 amino acids.

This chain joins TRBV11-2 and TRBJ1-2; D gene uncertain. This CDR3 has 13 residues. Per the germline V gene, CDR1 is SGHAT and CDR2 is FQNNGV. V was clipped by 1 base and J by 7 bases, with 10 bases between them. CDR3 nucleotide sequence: TGTGCCAGCAGCTTAGGGGAAGGGCCTGGCTACACCTTC. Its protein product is CASSLGEGPGYTF.